This TCR beta chain was sequenced for a study of blood T cell repertoires in COVID-19. Study information: Acute and convalescent COVID-19 samples came from the United States, Italy and Spain. PBMCs, B-cell-depleted T cells, or T cells were the source of the cDNA or gDNA that made up the material.

Trimming took 2 bases from V and 0 from J; bases not matched to a gene: 4. In germline, CDR1 is KGHSH, CDR2 LQKENI. CDR3 length: 18 residues. Original analysis: The authors estimated nucleated cell counts from reference gene primer amplification. The assay was immunoSEQ multiplex PCR, and TCRdb's table has in-frame clones only and misses some. The D gene and trimming were derived from the DNA, and the V and J assignments and clone size from that table. The sample holds around 60,000 clones, 80% to 95% seen once. The TCR sequence derives from a man in his fifties or sixties with acute or convalescent COVID-19. Sequenced: peripheral blood. The genes are TRBV18 and TRBJ2-3, with TRBD2 identical over 14 bases. As DNA, the CDR3 is TGTGCCAGCTCACCAGGACTAGCGGGAGGAAGTAGCACAGATACGCAGTATTTT. Its protein product is CASSPGLAGGSSTDTQYF.